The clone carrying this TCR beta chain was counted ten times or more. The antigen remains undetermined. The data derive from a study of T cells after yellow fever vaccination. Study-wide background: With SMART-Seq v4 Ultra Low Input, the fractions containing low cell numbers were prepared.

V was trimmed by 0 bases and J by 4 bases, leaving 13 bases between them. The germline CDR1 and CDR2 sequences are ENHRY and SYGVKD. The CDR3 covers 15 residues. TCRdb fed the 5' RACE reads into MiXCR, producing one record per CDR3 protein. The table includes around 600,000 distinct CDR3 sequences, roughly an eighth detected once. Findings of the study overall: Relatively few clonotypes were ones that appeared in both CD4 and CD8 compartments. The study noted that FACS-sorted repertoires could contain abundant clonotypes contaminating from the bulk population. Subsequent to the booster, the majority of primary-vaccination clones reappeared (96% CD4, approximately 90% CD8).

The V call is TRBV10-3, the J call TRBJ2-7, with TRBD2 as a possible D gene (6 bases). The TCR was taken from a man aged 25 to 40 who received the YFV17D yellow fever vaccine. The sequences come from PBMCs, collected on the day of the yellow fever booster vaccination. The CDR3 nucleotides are TGTGCCATCAGTGAGTCACGGACTACCCCATACGAGCAGTACTTC. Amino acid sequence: CAISESRTTPYEQYF.